Shown below are 7 T cell receptor beta chains from a single sample sequenced in a study of T cells in Graves' hyperthyroidism and ophthalmopathy. The CDR3 regions of TCR beta were amplified from RNA transcripts. Initially, a first-round RT-PCR of the TCR CDR3 employed the HTBI primer set. Each CDR3 protein gets one entry after TCRdb re-called the multiplex PCR reads with MiXCR. Of over 250,000 distinct CDR3 sequences listed, over 15% are singletons. The specimen was blood. The receptors here all came from a woman aged 60-70 years with Graves' ophthalmopathy.

This clonotype has a count of ten or more. The V gene is TRBV3-1, the J gene TRBJ2-3, with TRBD2 matching over 9 bases. Unmatched junction bases numbered 12, after V lost 0 bases and J lost 2 bases. This CDR3 region has 19 residues. Germline V gives CDR1 LGHDT, CDR2 YNNKEL (reference sequence). CDR3 sequence: CASSQDLRIAGVSTDTQYF. The DNA for the CDR3 is TGTGCCAGCAGCCAAGATCTGAGAATAGCGGGGGTATCCACAGATACGCAGTATTTT.

This clonotype came up many times. This chain uses TRBV6-2 or TRBV6-3 with TRBJ2-7; D is perhaps TRBD1 or TRBD2 (5 bases each). Germline V CDR1 and CDR2: MNHEY, SVGEGT. The CDR3 is 12 residues long. V lost 2 bases to trimming and J lost 5 bases, with 7 bases between them. CDR3 sequence: CASSYEGHEQYF. CDR3 DNA sequence: TGTGCCAGCAGTTACGAGGGGCACGAGCAGTACTTC.

This clonotype came up many times. The chain carries TRBV28 and TRBJ2-2, with D unclear. Trimming took 1 base from V and 1 from J, leaving 10 bases between them. In germline, CDR1 is MDHEN, CDR2 SYDVKM. The CDR3 consists of 16 residues. The CDR3 loop is CASSLSAGKNTGELFF. The CDR3 coding sequence is TGTGCCAGCAGTTTATCAGCAGGAAAGAACACCGGGGAGCTGTTTTTT.

This clonotype was picked up many times. The rearrangement links TRBV28 to TRBJ1-2, with TRBD1 as a possible D gene (5 bases). The CDR3 covers 14 residues. The V gene lost 5 bases and the J gene lost 4 bases, with 14 bases spanning the gap. CDR1 is MDHEN, CDR2 SYDVKM, per germline. The CDR3 loop reads CASSTGARGYGYTF. CDR3 in DNA: TGTGCCAGCAGTACCGGGGCCCGGGGCTATGGCTACACCTTC.

The chain combines TRBV7-2 with TRBJ1-2; D is uncertain. Trimming left V 3 bases short and J 4 bases short, with 6 bases between. CDR1 and CDR2 (germline): SGHTA, FQGNSA. The CDR3 has 12 amino acids. The DNA for the CDR3 is TGTGCCAGCAGCTTTACAACCTATGGCTACACCTTC. Translated: CASSFTTYGYTF.

This clonotype was picked up many times. This chain uses TRBV3-1 with TRBJ1-1; D unclear. V was pared by 1 base and J by 5 bases, with 11 bases between. The germline gives CDR1 LGHDT, CDR2 YNNKEL (reference sequence). The CDR3 covers 14 residues. For the CDR3, the DNA is TGTGCCAGCAGCCAAGGTTACCTGTGGACTGAAGCTTTCTTT. Its translation: CASSQGYLWTEAFF. The full variable domain, its missing parts supplied by reference TRBV3-1 and TRBJ1-1, is DTAVSQTPKYLVTQMGNDKSIKCEQNLGHDTMYWYKQDSKKFLKIMFSYNNKELIINETVPNRFSPKSPDKAHLNLHINSLELGDSAVYFCASSQGYLWTEAFFGQGTRLTVV.

Note on this clonotype: Given a much more abundant clone one base away, this may be a read error. This chain links TRBV28 with TRBJ2-1; D uncertain. The CDR3 spans 12 residues. CDR1 is MDHEN and CDR2 is SYDVKM in the germline V gene. The CDR3 bases are TGTGCCAGCCGTTTAGGCCTGAGGGAGCAGTTCTTC. This encodes CASRLGLREQFF.